The TCR beta chain described here comes from a study of T cell responses to AZD1222 COVID-19 vaccine. Points from the study as a whole: The donor group comprised mostly white British people and more females; the analysis possibly underestimated clonal diversity. Variant regions that are unmutated are reportedly the target of nearly half of spike-specific TCRs.

Sequencing used immunoSEQ multiplex PCR; TCRdb keeps in-frame clones, though not all of them. The repertoire holds 120,000 to 150,000 clones, with approximately 95% as singletons. CDR3 length: 15 residues. V dropped 4 bases and J dropped 7; count of bases not matched to a gene: 10. Per the germline V gene, CDR1 is KGHDR and CDR2 is SFDVKD. Concerning this clone: The antigen is not known.

The TCR sequence derives from an adult in good health. The input for sequencing was peripheral blood, taken on day 0 of MenACWY control vaccination. The rearrangement uses TRBV24-1 and TRBJ2-7, with 9 bases identical to TRBD1. The CDR3 DNA follows: TGTGCCACCAGTGAGGCCGGGACAGGGCTCCGGGAGCAGTACTTC. Translation gives CATSEAGTGLREQYF.